These T cell receptor beta chains were read from a single sample in a study of cytomegalovirus exposure and HLA in healthy donors. Using immunoSEQ multiplex PCR, the repertoire was profiled, and TCRdb retains in-frame clones only, with some absent. The table has about 210,000 clones, roughly 85% seen once; the top ten hold over 1.5%. Source material: PBMCs. These receptors were obtained from a male donor in good health and CMV-seronegative. Each CDR3 is given with its conserved first and last residue. D genes are given only for firm matches. Only part of the rows carry a size: once, few, many, or a class if the clone is expanded.

D gene	V gene	clone size	J gene	CDR3 DNA	CDR3 protein
TRBD1	TRBV6-5	NA	TRBJ2-1	TGTGCCAGCAGCCCCGACAGGGTCTCCTACAATGAGCAGTTCTTC	CASSPDRVSYNEQFF
TRBD1	TRBV10-2	NA	TRBJ2-1	TGCGCCAGCAGCGGGACAGCTAACAATGAGCAGTTCTTC	CASSGTANNEQFF
TRBD1	TRBV18	NA	TRBJ1-6	TGTGCCAGCTCCCGTACAGGGGTTGATTCACCCCTCCACTTT	CASSRTGVDSPLHF
NA	TRBV19	few	TRBJ1-5	TGTGCCAGTACCGACAACAATCAGCCCCAGCATTTT	CASTDNNQPQHF
TRBD1	TRBV2	few	TRBJ2-2	TGTGCCAGCAGTTGGACAGGGTTTAACACCGGGGAGCTGTTTTTT	CASSWTGFNTGELFF
NA	TRBV11-2	NA	TRBJ2-2	TGTGCCAGCAGCTTAGTTCACAGGTTGAACACCGGGGAGCTGTTTTTT	CASSLVHRLNTGELFF
NA	TRBV4-3	NA	TRBJ1-1	TGCGCCAGCAGCCAAGATCAAGGACGGGACACTGAGGCTTTCTTT	CASSQDQGRDTEAFF
NA	TRBV7-3	NA	TRBJ1-1	TGTGCCAGCAGCTCGGGACGGGGGGACACTGAAGCTTTCTTT	CASSSGRGDTEAFF
TRBD2	TRBV5-4	NA	TRBJ2-3	TGTGCCAGCAGCTGGGGGACTAGCGGGAGGAACACAGATACGCAGTATTTT	CASSWGTSGRNTDTQYF
TRBD1	TRBV5-4	once	TRBJ2-7	TGTGCCAGCAGCAGGGGGAGGCCGGGACAGGGTTACGAGCAGTACTTC	CASSRGRPGQGYEQYF
NA	TRBV4-3	few	TRBJ1-1	TGCGCCAGCAGCCATAGACTAGAGGCGATCACTGAAGCTTTCTTT	CASSHRLEAITEAFF
NA	TRBV27	NA	TRBJ1-3	TGTGCCAGCAGTCCCCGTCGGGGGGAACCCGATGGAAACACCATATATTTT	CASSPRRGEPDGNTIYF
NA	TRBV6-4	NA	TRBJ1-5	TGTGCCAGCAGTGACCTCCCTTTCGGTCAGGCTGAGAATAGCAATCAGCCCCAGCATTTT	CASSDLPFGQAENSNQPQHF
TRBD1	TRBV5-6	NA	TRBJ1-2	TGTGCCAGCAGATTGACAGGGGGCCATGGCTACACCTTC	CASRLTGGHGYTF
TRBD1	TRBV15	NA	TRBJ1-4	TGTGCCACCAGCAGCCAAGGGACAGGGGGTGAAAAACTGTTTTTT	CATSSQGTGGEKLFF
NA	TRBV28	NA	TRBJ2-7	TGTGCCAGCAAAGGGGTGACCTACGAGCAGTACTTC	CASKGVTYEQYF
NA	TRBV6-5	NA	TRBJ2-2	TGTGCCAGCATGCTAGACAAGGGGCAGGCCGGGGAGCTGTTTTTT	CASMLDKGQAGELFF
TRBD1	TRBV5-5	NA	TRBJ2-1	TGTGCCAGCAGCTTTACCGGGACAGGGTTCGTCAATGAGCAGTTCTTC	CASSFTGTGFVNEQFF
NA	TRBV29-1	NA	TRBJ1-2	TGCAGCGTTGAAAGGGAGTATGGCTATGGCTACACCTTC	CSVEREYGYGYTF
NA	TRBV19	few	TRBJ2-1	TGTGCCAGTAGTTCACCGCCAGGGACAAGTCGGACCTACAATGAGCAGTTCTTC	CASSSPPGTSRTYNEQFF
TRBD2	TRBV15	NA	TRBJ2-7	TGTGCCACCAGCAGAGCGGGGGGGGTATACGAGCAGTACTTC	CATSRAGGVYEQYF
TRBD2	TRBV7-9	few	TRBJ2-7	TGTGCCAGCAGCCGTACTAGCGGGAGCTCCTACGAGCAGTACTTC	CASSRTSGSSYEQYF
TRBD2	TRBV5-1	NA	TRBJ2-3	TGCGCCAGCAGCGTAGCGGGGGCGCCGGATACGCAGTATTTT	CASSVAGAPDTQYF
TRBD2	TRBV18	NA	TRBJ2-3	TGTGCCAGCTCACCACACGAACTAGCGGCCAACACAGATACGCAGTATTTT	CASSPHELAANTDTQYF
TRBD1	TRBV6-1	NA	TRBJ1-4	TGTGCCAGCAGTGAAATGGACAGGACGGAGGAAAAACTGTTTTTT	CASSEMDRTEEKLFF
NA	TRBV9	few	TRBJ2-2	TGTGCCAGCAGCGTAGTGAGGGTGGCCGGGGAGCTGTTTTTT	CASSVVRVAGELFF
NA	TRBV27	NA	TRBJ1-6	TGTGCCAGCAGCCACTTTTTTATGCGGGGGTTGGCACCCCTCCACTTT	CASSHFFMRGLAPLHF
NA	TRBV11-2	once	TRBJ1-3	TGTGCCAGCAGCGTAAAGAGCTCTGGAAACACCATATATTTT	CASSVKSSGNTIYF
TRBD1	TRBV30	few	TRBJ2-5	TGTGCCTGGAGCAGGGGGTGGTGGGAGACCCAGTACTTC	CAWSRGWWETQYF
NA	TRBV5-6	NA	TRBJ1-6	TGTGCCAGCAGCTCGACAGTCAATTCACCCCTCCACTTT	CASSSTVNSPLHF
NA	TRBV5-1	few	TRBJ2-2	TGCGCCAGCAGCCGCGGGGGTGCAGGGGTTGTCGGGGAGCTGTTTTTT	CASSRGGAGVVGELFF
NA	TRBV19	NA	TRBJ2-7	TGTGCCAGTAATAGCAGGGATTCCTACGAGCAGTACTTC	CASNSRDSYEQYF
TRBD1	TRBV11-2	NA	TRBJ1-3	TGTGCCAGCAGCCCGCGCGACAGGGTCTACGGAAACACCATATATTTT	CASSPRDRVYGNTIYF
TRBD1	TRBV19	NA	TRBJ2-7	TGTGCCAGTAGTACACAGGGGGCGTTTTTCGAGCAGTACTTC	CASSTQGAFFEQYF
NA	TRBV28	NA	TRBJ1-1	TGTGCCAGCACCTACCGGGGTTCCCACACTGAAGCTTTCTTT	CASTYRGSHTEAFF
TRBD1	TRBV13	NA	TRBJ2-7	TGTGCCAGCAGCTTCCAAAAACGGGACAGGGGTTTCGAGCAGTACTTC	CASSFQKRDRGFEQYF
NA	TRBV6-5	NA	TRBJ1-2	TGTGCCAGCAGTTACAATATTGGGGCGACAGGCTATGGCTACACCTTC	CASSYNIGATGYGYTF
NA	TRBV28	NA	TRBJ1-2	TGTGCCAGCAGTTTGAGTGTAAGGGGGTGGGCCTGGGAGAACTATGGCTACACCTTC	CASSLSVRGWAWENYGYTF
NA	TRBV29-1	NA	TRBJ2-1	TGCAGCGTCGATGACAGCTACAATGAGCAGTTCTTC	CSVDDSYNEQFF
TRBD2	TRBV10-3	NA	TRBJ2-3	TGTGCCATCAGTTCTGCTAGCGGGGGGGTCACAGATACGCAGTATTTT	CAISSASGGVTDTQYF
NA	TRBV30	NA	TRBJ2-3	TGTGCCTGGACTAGCGGCACAGATACGCAGTATTTT	CAWTSGTDTQYF